These 13 T cell receptor beta chains originate from one sample sequenced in a study of cytomegalovirus exposure and HLA in healthy donors. Researchers ran the PCR with 60 Vbeta and 13 Jbeta primers. Assay used: immunoSEQ multiplex PCR; TCRdb lists only in-frame clones, some missing. This sample has around 170,000 clones, with 82% found just once. Sequenced sample: PBMCs. These receptors all come from a man aged 35-49 years in good health and CMV-seronegative.

The V call is TRBV7-2, the J call TRBJ2-7; 10 bases are a match to TRBD2. J lost 4 bases, V lost 5 bases, and 8 bases had no gene match. Germline values: CDR1 SGHTA, CDR2 FQGNSA. This CDR3 has 15 residues. CDR3 amino acids: CASSVGTSASYEQYF. The CDR3 DNA sequence: TGTGCCAGCAGCGTAGGGACTAGCGCGAGTTACGAGCAGTACTTC.

This chain connects TRBV6-5 to TRBJ2-5; 8 positions agree with TRBD1. Germline V gene sequence: CDR1 MNHEY, CDR2 SVGAGI. J gave up 4 bases and V 8 bases, and 9 bases lay outside the gene matches. The CDR3 totals 14 residues. Written as DNA, the CDR3 is TGTGCCAGCTACCGTGGACAGGGTGGAGAGACCCAGTACTTC. As protein: CASYRGQGGETQYF.

The V call is TRBV6-5, the J call TRBJ2-5; D possibly corresponds to TRBD2 (7 bases). The CDR3 contains 16 residues. The germline V and J ends were trimmed by 3 bases and 2 bases, with 16 bases remaining between them. Germline V lookup: CDR1 MNHEY, CDR2 SVGAGI. The CDR3 coding sequence is TGTGCCAGCAGTTATTGGACTAGGGGGGGACAAGAGACCCAGTACTTC. It is translated as CASSYWTRGGQETQYF.

V and J are TRBV10-3 and TRBJ2-7, with D unclear. The V end lost 10 bases, the J end lost 7 bases, and 14 bases lay between the germline ends. This CDR3 comprises 11 residues. From germline, CDR1 is ENHRY and CDR2 SYGVKD. CDR3 in DNA: TGTGCCAGTGAGGAGTCTGGGGAGCAGTACTTC. It yields the protein CASEESGEQYF.

This chain connects TRBV4-2 to TRBJ2-2; D perhaps matches TRBD1 (6 bases). Germline V gene lookup returns CDR1 LGHNA and CDR2 YNFKEQ. CDR3 length: 16 amino acids. V was pared by 1 base and J by 2 bases, with 11 bases between. CDR3 sequence reads: CASSQGGQTNTGELFF. In DNA, the CDR3 is TGTGCCAGCAGCCAAGGGGGGCAGACAAACACCGGGGAGCTGTTTTTT.

This chain uses TRBV4-2 with TRBJ1-4; 10 nucleotides line up with TRBD1. The CDR3 contains 17 residues. V shed 8 bases and J 4 bases; nucleotides not matched to a gene: 13. Germline V CDR1 and CDR2: LGHNA, YNFKEQ. As DNA, the CDR3 is TGTGCCAGCCGCGTCTCCGGGACAGGGGCTTTTAATGAAAAACTGTTTTTT. This codes for CASRVSGTGAFNEKLFF.

This clone was recorded a few times. The genes are TRBV5-4 and TRBJ1-1; tentative D call: TRBD1 (6 bases). This CDR3 region has 14 residues. V lost 3 bases, J lost 6 bases, and 15 bases lay in between. Germline loops: CDR1 SGHNT, CDR2 YYREEE (reference sequence). CDR3 DNA: TGTGCCAGCAGCTCACAGGGACTAGTACCTGAAGCTTTCTTT. It is translated as CASSSQGLVPEAFF.

The chain joins TRBV11-2 to TRBJ1-4; D gene uncertain. Germline CDR1 SGHAT, CDR2 FQNNGV. The length of the CDR3 is 14 residues. V gave up 4 bases and J gave up 5 bases, with 11 bases separating them. CDR3 protein: CASSWRLPNEKLFF. As DNA, the CDR3 is TGTGCCAGCAGCTGGAGACTCCCAAATGAAAAACTGTTTTTT.

The chain's CDR3 is CASSLSRDNSYEQYF. The CDR3 DNA follows: TGCGCCAGCAGCCTCAGCCGGGACAACTCCTACGAGCAGTACTTC. The rearrangement joins TRBV4-1 to TRBJ2-7, with D tentatively TRBD1 (6 bases). The length of the CDR3 is 15 residues. Trimming pared 4 bases from V and 0 bases from J, leaving 13 bases between. Germline V gene sequence: CDR1 MGHRA, CDR2 YSYEKL.

The chain recombines TRBV7-6 with TRBJ2-5; maybe TRBD1 (6 bases). The length of the CDR3 is 15 residues. V shed 5 bases and J shed 2 bases, with 15 bases lying between them. Germline lookup yields CDR1 SGHVS and CDR2 FNYEAQ. The CDR3 DNA reads as TGTGCCAGCAGCCCCGTAGGGGGTGTGCAAGAGACCCAGTACTTC. Translating it yields CASSPVGGVQETQYF.

V is TRBV29-1 and J is TRBJ2-7; D is unclear. CDR3 length equals 11 residues. Trimming shortened V by 2 bases and J by 2 bases, and 4 bases separated the two germline ends. CDR1 SQVTM and CDR2 ANQGSEA come from the germline V gene. The CDR3: CSVEQAYEQYF. The CDR3 DNA follows: TGCAGCGTTGAACAGGCCTACGAGCAGTACTTC.

The chain combines TRBV5-1 with TRBJ2-1, with 8 bases fitting TRBD2. The CDR3 runs 15 residues. The germline gives CDR1 SGHRS, CDR2 YFSETQ. The V gene end was trimmed by 4 bases and the J gene end by 5 bases; junction bases not matched to a gene: 8. The CDR3 DNA reads TGCGCCAGCAGCCCGCGGCGGGAGGTTAACAATGAGCAGTTCTTC. Residues: CASSPRREVNNEQFF.

This clone has only a few counts. This chain connects TRBV30 to TRBJ2-7; the match to TRBD1 covers 9 bases. The germline CDR1 and CDR2 sequences are GTSNPN and SVGIG (reference sequence). J lost 6 bases, V lost 3 bases, and 12 bases had no gene match. The CDR3 has 15 amino acids. The CDR3 protein is CAWRHKSGQGSEQYF. The CDR3 DNA sequence: TGTGCCTGGAGGCATAAGTCGGGACAGGGATCCGAGCAGTACTTC.